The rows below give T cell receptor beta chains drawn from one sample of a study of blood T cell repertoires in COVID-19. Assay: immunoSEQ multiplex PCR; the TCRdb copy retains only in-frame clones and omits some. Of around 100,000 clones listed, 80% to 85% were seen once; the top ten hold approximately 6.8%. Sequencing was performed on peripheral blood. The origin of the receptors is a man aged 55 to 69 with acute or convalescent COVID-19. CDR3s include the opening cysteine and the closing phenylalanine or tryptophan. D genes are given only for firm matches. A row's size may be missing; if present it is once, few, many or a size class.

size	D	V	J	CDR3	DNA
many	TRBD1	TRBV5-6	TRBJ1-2	CASSTDSGTGIGYTF	TGTGCCAGCAGCACCGATTCCGGGACAGGGATTGGCTACACCTTC
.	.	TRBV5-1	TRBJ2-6	CASSFGGGGANVLTF	TGCGCCAGCAGCTTCGGGGGTGGAGGGGCCAACGTCCTGACTTTC
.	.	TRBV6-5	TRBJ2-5	CASRPQGGGETQYF	TGTGCCAGCAGGCCCCAGGGGGGCGGGGAGACCCAGTACTTC
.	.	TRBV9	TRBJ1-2	CASSPEIYYGYTF	TGTGCCAGCAGCCCCGAGATATACTATGGCTACACCTTC
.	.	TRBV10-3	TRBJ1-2	CAITGTDTYGYTF	TGTGCCATCACCGGGACTGATACATATGGCTACACCTTC
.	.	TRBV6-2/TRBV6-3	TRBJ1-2	CASSYSGQFNGYTF	TGTGCCAGCAGTTACTCTGGACAGTTCAATGGCTACACCTTC
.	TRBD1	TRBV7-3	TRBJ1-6	CASSLGTDNSPLHF	TGTGCCAGCAGCTTGGGGACAGATAATTCACCCCTCCACTTT
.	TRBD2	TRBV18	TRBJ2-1	CASSPPSSGGDEQFF	TGTGCCAGCTCACCACCGTCTAGCGGGGGTGATGAGCAGTTCTTC
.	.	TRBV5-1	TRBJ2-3	CASSLESGQDTQYF	TGCGCCAGCAGCTTGGAGTCAGGGCAAGATACGCAGTATTTT
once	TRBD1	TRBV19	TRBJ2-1	CASSTGTGINEQFF	TGTGCCAGTAGTACGGGGACAGGGATCAATGAGCAGTTCTTC
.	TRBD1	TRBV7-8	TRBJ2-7	CASSTMTGERYEQYF	TGTGCCAGCAGCACAATGACAGGGGAAAGGTACGAGCAGTACTTC
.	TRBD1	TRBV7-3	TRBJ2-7	CASRDRYYEQYF	TGTGCCAGCAGGGACAGGTACTACGAGCAGTACTTC
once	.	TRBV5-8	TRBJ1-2	CASSLPAAVNYGYTF	TGTGCCAGCAGCCTCCCTGCAGCGGTAAACTATGGCTACACCTTC
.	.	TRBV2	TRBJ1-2	CASSFDRANYGYTF	TGTGCCAGCAGCTTCGATCGAGCTAACTATGGCTACACCTTC
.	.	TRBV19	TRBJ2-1	CASSTPPLSYNEQFF	TGTGCCAGTAGTACCCCCCCCCTGTCCTACAATGAGCAGTTCTTC
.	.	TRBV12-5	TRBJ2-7	CASGNGAYEQYF	TGTGCTAGTGGTAACGGGGCCTACGAGCAGTACTTC
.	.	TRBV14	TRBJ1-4	CASSQVEGSYEKLFF	TGTGCCAGCAGCCAAGTGGAGGGATCCTACGAAAAACTGTTTTTT
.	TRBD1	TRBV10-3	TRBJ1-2	CAISGQVGTGVGYTF	TGTGCCATCAGCGGACAAGTGGGGACAGGGGTAGGCTACACCTTC
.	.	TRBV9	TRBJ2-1	CASSVVAGAGVNEQFF	TGTGCCAGCAGCGTAGTTGCGGGGGCCGGGGTCAATGAGCAGTTCTTC
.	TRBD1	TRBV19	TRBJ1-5	CASSRDRSNQPQHF	TGTGCCAGTAGCCGGGACAGGAGCAATCAGCCCCAGCATTTT
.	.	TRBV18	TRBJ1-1	CASSLQSPGRGTEAFF	TGTGCCAGCTCACTCCAATCCCCGGGTAGGGGCACTGAAGCTTTCTTT
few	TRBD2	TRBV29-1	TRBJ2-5	CSVDTSGNQETQYF	TGCAGCGTTGATACTAGCGGGAATCAAGAGACCCAGTACTTC
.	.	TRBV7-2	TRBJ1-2	CASSLETAGYGYTF	TGTGCCAGCAGCTTAGAGACAGCAGGATATGGCTACACCTTC
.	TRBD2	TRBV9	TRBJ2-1	CASSFSGGSDNEQFF	TGTGCCAGCAGCTTTAGCGGGGGGTCGGACAATGAGCAGTTCTTC
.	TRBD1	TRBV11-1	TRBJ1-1	CASSRRTGEGAFF	TGTGCCAGCAGCCGCCGGACAGGGGAAGGAGCTTTCTTT
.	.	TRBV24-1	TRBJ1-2	CATSDRNRLGYTF	TGTGCCACCAGTGATAGGAACAGGCTTGGCTACACCTTC
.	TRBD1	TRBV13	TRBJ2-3	CASSRFTGGGDTQYF	TGTGCCAGCAGTCGGTTCACAGGGGGCGGGGATACGCAGTATTTT
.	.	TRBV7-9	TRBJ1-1	CASSRQDMNTEAFF	TGTGCCAGCAGTCGACAGGACATGAACACTGAAGCTTTCTTT
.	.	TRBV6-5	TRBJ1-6	CASWGESNSPLHF	TGTGCCAGCTGGGGGGAAAGTAATTCACCCCTCCACTTT
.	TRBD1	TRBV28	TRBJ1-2	CASCYAGGTNYGYTF	TGTGCCAGCTGTTACGCAGGGGGGACTAACTATGGCTACACCTTC
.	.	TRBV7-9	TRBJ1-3	CASSPPSSGNTIYF	TGTGCCAGCAGCCCTCCCAGCTCTGGAAACACCATATATTTT
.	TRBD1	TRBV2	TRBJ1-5	CASKLDRASNQPQHF	TGTGCCAGTAAGCTTGACAGGGCGAGCAATCAGCCCCAGCATTTT
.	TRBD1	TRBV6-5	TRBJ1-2	CASSYQGQGLGYTF	TGTGCCAGCAGTTACCAAGGACAGGGGTTAGGCTACACCTTC
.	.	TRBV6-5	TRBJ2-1	CASQSISSYNEQFF	TGTGCCAGTCAGTCCATCAGCTCCTACAATGAGCAGTTCTTC
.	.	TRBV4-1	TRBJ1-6	CASSQGFISYLIGQNSPLHF	TGCGCCAGCAGCCAAGGATTTATCTCGTATCTCATCGGACAGAATTCACCCCTCCACTTT
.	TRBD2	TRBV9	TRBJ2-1	CASSVASGAGNEQFF	TGTGCCAGCAGCGTAGCTAGCGGGGCTGGCAATGAGCAGTTCTTC
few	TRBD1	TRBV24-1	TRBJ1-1	CATSDQTGIEAFF	TGTGCCACCAGTGACCAGACAGGGATTGAAGCTTTCTTT
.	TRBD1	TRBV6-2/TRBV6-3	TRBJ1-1	CASSYTTGQVEAFF	TGTGCCAGCAGTTACACGACTGGACAGGTTGAAGCTTTCTTT
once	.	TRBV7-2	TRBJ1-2	CASSLGGGHYGYTF	TGTGCCAGCAGCTTAGGTGGGGGCCACTATGGCTACACCTTC
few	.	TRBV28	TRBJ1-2	CATPDTNYGYTF	TGTGCGACACCCGATACTAACTATGGCTACACCTTC
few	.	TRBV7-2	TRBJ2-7	CASSLEVWGSGFEQYF	TGTGCCAGCAGCTTAGAGGTGTGGGGCTCCGGGTTCGAGCAGTACTTC
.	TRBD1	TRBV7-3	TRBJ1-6	CASSLGTDNSPLHF	TGTGCCAGCAGCTTAGGGACAGATAATTCACCCCTCCACTTT
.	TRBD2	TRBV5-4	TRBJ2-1	CASSFGAGNEQFF	TGTGCCAGCAGCTTCGGAGCGGGGAATGAGCAGTTCTTC
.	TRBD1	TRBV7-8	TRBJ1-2	CASSLWPVRGTGNYGYTF	TGTGCCAGCAGCTTATGGCCCGTCCGCGGGACAGGGAACTATGGCTACACCTTC
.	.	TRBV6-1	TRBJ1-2	CASREGTFLYGYTF	TGTGCCAGCAGGGAAGGGACATTCCTCTATGGCTACACCTTC
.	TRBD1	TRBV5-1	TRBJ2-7	CASSSVGQGEQYF	TGCGCCAGCAGCTCCGTGGGACAGGGGGAGCAGTACTTC